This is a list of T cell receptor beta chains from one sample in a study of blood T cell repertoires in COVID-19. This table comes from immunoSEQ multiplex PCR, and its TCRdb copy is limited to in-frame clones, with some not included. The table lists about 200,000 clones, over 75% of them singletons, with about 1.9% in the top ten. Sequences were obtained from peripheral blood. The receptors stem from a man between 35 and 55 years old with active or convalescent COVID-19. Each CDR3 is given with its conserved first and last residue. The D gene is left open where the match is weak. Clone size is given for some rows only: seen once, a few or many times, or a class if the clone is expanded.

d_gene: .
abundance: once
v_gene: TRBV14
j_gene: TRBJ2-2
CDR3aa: CASSQDLGPANTGELFF
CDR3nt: TGTGCCAGCAGCCAAGATCTTGGGCCAGCGAACACCGGGGAGCTGTTTTTT

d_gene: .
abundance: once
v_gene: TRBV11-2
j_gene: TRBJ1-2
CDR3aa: CASSRLGGSNYGYTF
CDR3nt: TGTGCCAGCAGCCGACTGGGGGGTAGCAACTATGGCTACACCTTC

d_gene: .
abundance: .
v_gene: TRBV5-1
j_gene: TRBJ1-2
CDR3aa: CASTRSGGDYGYTF
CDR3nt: TGCGCCAGCACCCGGTCCGGGGGGGACTATGGCTACACCTTC

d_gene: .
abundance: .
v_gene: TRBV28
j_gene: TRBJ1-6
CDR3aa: CASSLPGQYSSYNSPLHF
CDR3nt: TGTGCCAGCAGTTTACCAGGACAGTACAGCTCCTATAATTCACCCCTCCACTTT

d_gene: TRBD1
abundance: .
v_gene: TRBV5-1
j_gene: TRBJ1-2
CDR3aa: CASSLVGQGRNGYTF
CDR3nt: TGCGCCAGCAGCTTGGTGGGACAGGGTCGTAATGGCTACACCTTC

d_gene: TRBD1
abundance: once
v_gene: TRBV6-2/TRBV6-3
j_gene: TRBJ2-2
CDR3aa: CASSSQGTGNTGELFF
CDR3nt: TGTGCCAGCAGTTCTCAGGGGACAGGGAACACCGGGGAGCTGTTTTTT

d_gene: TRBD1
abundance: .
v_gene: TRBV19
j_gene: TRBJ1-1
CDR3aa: CASITWDRGQTEAFF
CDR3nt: TGTGCCAGCATCACCTGGGACAGGGGGCAGACTGAAGCTTTCTTT

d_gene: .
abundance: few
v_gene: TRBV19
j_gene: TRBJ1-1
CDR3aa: CASSIGGAARISEAFF
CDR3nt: TGTGCCAGTAGTATCGGAGGGGCGGCACGCATATCCGAAGCTTTCTTT

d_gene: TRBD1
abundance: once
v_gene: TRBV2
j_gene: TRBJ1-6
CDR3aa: CASLATGDSPLHF
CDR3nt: TGTGCCAGCTTAGCTACAGGGGATTCACCCCTCCACTTT

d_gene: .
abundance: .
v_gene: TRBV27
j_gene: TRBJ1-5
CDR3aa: CASSLGGGQQPQHF
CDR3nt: TGTGCCAGCAGTTTAGGAGGCGGCCAACAGCCCCAGCATTTT

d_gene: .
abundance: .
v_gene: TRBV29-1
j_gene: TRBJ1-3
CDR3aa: CSVEGGGNTIYF
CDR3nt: TGCAGCGTGGAGGGTGGTGGAAACACCATATATTTT

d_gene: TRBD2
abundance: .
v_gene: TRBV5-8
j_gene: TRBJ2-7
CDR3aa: CASSPPSGRFEQYF
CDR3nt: TGTGCCAGCAGCCCGCCTAGCGGTAGGTTCGAGCAGTACTTC

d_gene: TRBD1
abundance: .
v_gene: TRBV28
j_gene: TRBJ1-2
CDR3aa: CASTQTGGGYTF
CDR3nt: TGTGCCAGCACCCAGACAGGGGGCGGCTACACCTTC

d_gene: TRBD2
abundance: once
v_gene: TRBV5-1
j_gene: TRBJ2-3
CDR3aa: CASSSPGLGPLPSSTDTQYF
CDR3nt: TGCGCCAGCAGCTCACCGGGACTAGGGCCTTTACCTTCTAGCACAGATACGCAGTATTTT

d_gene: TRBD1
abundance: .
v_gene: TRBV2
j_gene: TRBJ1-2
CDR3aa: CASSDDRVGRGYTF
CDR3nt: TGTGCCAGCAGTGACGACAGGGTCGGAAGGGGCTACACCTTC

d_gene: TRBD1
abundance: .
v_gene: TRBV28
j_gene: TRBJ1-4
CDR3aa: CASSSQTGPNEKLFF
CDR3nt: TGTGCCAGCAGTTCCCAGACAGGGCCTAATGAAAAACTGTTTTTT

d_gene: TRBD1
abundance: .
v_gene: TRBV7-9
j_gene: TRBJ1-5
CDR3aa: CASSARQGRNQPQHF
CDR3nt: TGTGCCAGCAGCGCCAGACAGGGGAGAAATCAGCCCCAGCATTTT

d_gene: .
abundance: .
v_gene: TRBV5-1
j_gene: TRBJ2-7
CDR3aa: CASSLGESYEQYF
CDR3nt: TGCGCCAGCAGCTTGGGGGAGTCCTACGAGCAGTACTTC

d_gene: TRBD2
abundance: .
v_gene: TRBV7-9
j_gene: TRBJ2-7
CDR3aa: CASSFSGRIYEQYF
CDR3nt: TGTGCCAGCAGCTTTAGCGGGAGGATCTACGAGCAGTACTTC

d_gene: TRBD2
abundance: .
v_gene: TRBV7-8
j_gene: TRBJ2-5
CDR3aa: CASSSSSGGPVTQYF
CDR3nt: TGTGCCAGCAGCTCCTCTAGCGGGGGGCCCGTGACCCAGTACTTC

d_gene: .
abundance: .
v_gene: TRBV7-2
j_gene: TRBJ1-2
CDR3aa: CASSLVIYDGYTF
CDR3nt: TGTGCCAGCAGCTTAGTGATCTACGATGGCTACACCTTC

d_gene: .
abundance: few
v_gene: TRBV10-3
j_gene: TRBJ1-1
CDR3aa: CAISALLGNTEAFF
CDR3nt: TGTGCCATCAGTGCCCTACTTGGGAACACTGAAGCTTTCTTT

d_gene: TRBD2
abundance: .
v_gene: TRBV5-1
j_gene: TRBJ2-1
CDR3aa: CASSLEGGRSNEQFF
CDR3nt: TGCGCCAGCAGCTTGGAGGGCGGGAGGAGCAATGAGCAGTTCTTC

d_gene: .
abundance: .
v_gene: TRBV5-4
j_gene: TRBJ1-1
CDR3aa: CASSLAGGGPEAFF
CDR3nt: TGTGCCAGCAGCTTGGCCGGTGGGGGCCCTGAAGCTTTCTTT

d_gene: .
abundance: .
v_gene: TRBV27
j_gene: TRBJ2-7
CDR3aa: CASSSGDHEQYF
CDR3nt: TGTGCCAGCAGTTCGGGTGATCACGAGCAGTACTTC

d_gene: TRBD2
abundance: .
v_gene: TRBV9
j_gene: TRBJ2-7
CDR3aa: CASSVGMASGVYEQYF
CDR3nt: TGTGCCAGCAGCGTAGGAATGGCTAGCGGGGTATACGAGCAGTACTTC

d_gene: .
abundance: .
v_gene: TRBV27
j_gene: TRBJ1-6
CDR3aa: CASRGGPLRYNSPLHF
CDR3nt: TGTGCCAGCAGGGGGGGGCCGTTAAGGTATAATTCACCCCTCCACTTT

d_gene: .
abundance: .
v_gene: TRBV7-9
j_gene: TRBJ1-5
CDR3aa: CASSLENQPQHF
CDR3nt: TGTGCCAGCAGCTTGGAGAATCAGCCCCAGCATTTT

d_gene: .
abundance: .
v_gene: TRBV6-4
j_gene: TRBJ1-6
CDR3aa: CASSYSYNSPLHF
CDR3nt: TGTGCCAGCAGTTACTCCTATAATTCACCCCTCCACTTT

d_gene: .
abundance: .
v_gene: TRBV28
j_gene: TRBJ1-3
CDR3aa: CASLPWAESGNTIYF
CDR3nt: TGTGCCAGCCTCCCCTGGGCAGAATCTGGAAACACCATATATTTT

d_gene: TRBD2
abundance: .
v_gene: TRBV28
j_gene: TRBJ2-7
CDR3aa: CASSPLGGRSYEQYF
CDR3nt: TGTGCCAGCAGTCCCCTTGGCGGGAGATCCTACGAGCAGTACTTC

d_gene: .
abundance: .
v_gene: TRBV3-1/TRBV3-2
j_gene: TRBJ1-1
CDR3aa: CASSQEQGLPAFF
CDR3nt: TGTGCCAGCAGCCAAGAGCAGGGTCTACCGGCTTTCTTT

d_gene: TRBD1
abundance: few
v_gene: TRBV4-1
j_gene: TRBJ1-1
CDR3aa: CASSQGQGARGEAFF
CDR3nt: TGCGCCAGCAGCCAAGGACAGGGGGCGCGGGGTGAAGCTTTCTTT

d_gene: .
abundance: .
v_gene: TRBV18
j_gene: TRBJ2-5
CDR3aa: CASSPGAGAETQYF
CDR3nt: TGTGCCAGCTCACCAGGGGCAGGGGCGGAGACCCAGTACTTC

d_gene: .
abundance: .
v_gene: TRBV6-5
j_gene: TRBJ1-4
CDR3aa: CASSYSGPTNEKLFF
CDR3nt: TGTGCCAGCAGTTACTCGGGCCCAACTAATGAAAAACTGTTTTTT

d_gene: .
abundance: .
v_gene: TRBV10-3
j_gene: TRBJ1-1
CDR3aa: CAISESPGGAYFF
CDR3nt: TGTGCCATCAGTGAGTCGCCGGGGGGCGCATATTTCTTT

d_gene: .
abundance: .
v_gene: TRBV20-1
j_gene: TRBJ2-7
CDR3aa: CSASNPRDSSYEQYF
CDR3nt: TGCAGTGCTAGTAACCCCCGGGATAGCTCCTACGAGCAGTACTTC

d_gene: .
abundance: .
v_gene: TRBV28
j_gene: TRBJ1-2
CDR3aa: CASSLLAEANYGYTF
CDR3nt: TGTGCCAGCAGTTTATTGGCGGAAGCTAACTATGGCTACACCTTC

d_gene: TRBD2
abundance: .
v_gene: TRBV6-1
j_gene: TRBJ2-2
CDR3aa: CASSELAGSNTGELFF
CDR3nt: TGTGCCAGCAGTGAATTAGCGGGATCAAACACCGGGGAGCTGTTTTTT

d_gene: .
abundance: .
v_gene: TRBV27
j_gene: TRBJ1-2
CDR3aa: CASSPLAGRNYGYTF
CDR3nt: TGTGCCAGCAGCCCCCTAGCCGGGAGAAACTATGGCTACACCTTC

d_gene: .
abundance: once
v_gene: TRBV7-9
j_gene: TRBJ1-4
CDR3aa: CASSPETGSHNEKLFF
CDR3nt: TGTGCCAGCAGCCCAGAGACCGGGTCACACAATGAAAAACTGTTTTTT

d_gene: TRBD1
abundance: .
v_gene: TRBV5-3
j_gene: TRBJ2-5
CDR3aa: CARWGSGQGASGRETQYF
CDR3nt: TGTGCCAGATGGGGCTCGGGACAGGGGGCCTCGGGCCGAGAGACCCAGTACTTC

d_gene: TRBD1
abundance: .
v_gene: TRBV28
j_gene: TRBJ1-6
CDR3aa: CASSSGQSSYNSPLHF
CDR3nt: TGTGCCAGCAGTTCGGGACAGAGCTCCTATAATTCACCCCTCCACTTT

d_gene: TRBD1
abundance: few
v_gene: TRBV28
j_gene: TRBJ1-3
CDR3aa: CASSLLAGGSGNTIYF
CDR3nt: TGTGCCAGCAGTTTACTGGCAGGGGGCTCTGGAAACACCATATATTTT

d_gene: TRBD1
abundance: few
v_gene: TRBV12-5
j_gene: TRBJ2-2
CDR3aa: CASGPHRGRNTGELFF
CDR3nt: TGTGCTAGTGGTCCACACAGGGGTCGGAACACCGGGGAGCTGTTTTTT

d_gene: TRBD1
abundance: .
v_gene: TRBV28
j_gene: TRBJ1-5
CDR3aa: CASRGGWDQPQHF
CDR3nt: TGTGCCAGCAGAGGGGGCTGGGATCAGCCCCAGCATTTT

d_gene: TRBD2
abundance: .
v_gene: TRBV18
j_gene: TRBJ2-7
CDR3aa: CASSPPSGSFNEQYF
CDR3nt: TGTGCCAGCTCACCCCCCAGCGGGAGTTTCAACGAGCAGTACTTC

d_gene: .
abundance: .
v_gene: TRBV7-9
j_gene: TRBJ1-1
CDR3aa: CASTLMGGTEAFF
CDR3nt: TGTGCCAGCACTCTGATGGGCGGGACTGAAGCTTTCTTT

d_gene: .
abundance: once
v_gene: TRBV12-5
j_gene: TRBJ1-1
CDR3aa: CASGLGLGNTEAFF
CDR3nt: TGTGCTAGTGGTTTGGGTCTAGGGAACACTGAAGCTTTCTTT

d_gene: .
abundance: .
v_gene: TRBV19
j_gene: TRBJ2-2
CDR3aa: CASSIAITGYANTGELFF
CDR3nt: TGTGCCAGTAGTATAGCCATCACGGGATACGCGAACACCGGGGAGCTGTTTTTT

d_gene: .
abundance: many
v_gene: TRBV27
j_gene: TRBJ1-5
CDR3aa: CASSFGGATNQPQHF
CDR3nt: TGTGCCAGCAGTTTCGGCGGGGCGACCAATCAGCCCCAGCATTTT

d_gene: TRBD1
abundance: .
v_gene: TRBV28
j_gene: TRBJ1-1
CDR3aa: CASSDPTGGKTEAFF
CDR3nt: TGTGCCAGCAGCGATCCTACAGGGGGCAAAACTGAAGCTTTCTTT

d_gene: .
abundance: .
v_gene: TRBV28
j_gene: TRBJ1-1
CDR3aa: CASSTIQGKTEAFF
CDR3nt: TGTGCCAGCAGTACTATACAGGGTAAGACTGAAGCTTTCTTT

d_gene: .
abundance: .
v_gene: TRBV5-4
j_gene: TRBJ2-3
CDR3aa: CASSLGASGAVDTQYF
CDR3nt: TGTGCCAGCAGCCTGGGGGCTAGCGGAGCGGTAGATACGCAGTATTTT

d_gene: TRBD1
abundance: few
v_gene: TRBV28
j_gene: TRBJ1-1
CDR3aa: CASSFPDRDFTEAFF
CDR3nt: TGTGCCAGCAGTTTTCCGGACAGGGATTTCACTGAAGCTTTCTTT

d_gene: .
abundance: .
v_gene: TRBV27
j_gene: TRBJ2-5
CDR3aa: CASSSSGSIRYF
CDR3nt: TGTGCCAGCAGTTCAAGCGGGTCGATCCGGTACTTC

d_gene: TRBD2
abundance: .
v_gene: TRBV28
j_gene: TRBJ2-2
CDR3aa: CASRRGPGLEATGELFF
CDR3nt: TGTGCCAGCAGACGGGGTCCGGGACTAGAGGCCACCGGGGAGCTGTTTTTT

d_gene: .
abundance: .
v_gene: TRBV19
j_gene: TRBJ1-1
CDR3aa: CASSISQVNTEAFF
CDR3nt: TGTGCCAGTAGTATCAGTCAGGTGAACACTGAAGCTTTCTTT